Listed below are T cell receptor beta chains from one sample, sequenced in a study of T-cell memory formation after mild COVID-19. MiXCR was run by TCRdb on the 5' RACE reads, yielding one entry per CDR3 protein. The table includes about 320,000 distinct CDR3 sequences, approximately 14% detected once. The sequenced sample was PBMCs or a T cell subset sorted from them (not recorded which). The origin of the receptors is a man aged 18 to 30 who had mild COVID-19 (a few samples of this study predate the infection). Cell type and time point are not known. Both conserved end residues are part of each CDR3. Fields, in order: J gene, D gene, V gene, clone size, CDR3 DNA, CDR3 protein. A D gene is named only where the DNA matches it firmly. Not all rows give a size; the values are once, few, many and, for expanded clones, a class.

TRBJ2-7 - TRBV20-1 few TGCAGCACTAGTCGGGGACTCGGGATTTACGAGCAGTACTTC CSTSRGLGIYEQYF
TRBJ2-3 TRBD2 TRBV12-3/TRBV12-4 - TGTGCCAGCAGTCAGATAGCGGGGGGCCTGACAGATACGCAGTATTTT CASSQIAGGLTDTQYF
TRBJ1-6 TRBD1 TRBV18 - TGTGCCAGCTCACCACGGGACAGGGGGAACTCACCCCTCCACTTT CASSPRDRGNSPLHF
TRBJ2-3 TRBD2 TRBV7-8 - TGTGCCAGCAGCTGGCGGGGCGGGGGGGCCGCAGATACGCAGTATTTT CASSWRGGGAADTQYF
TRBJ2-1 - TRBV11-2 - TGTGCCAGCAGCTTAGTACGCGGAAGGAATGAGCAGTTCTTC CASSLVRGRNEQFF
TRBJ1-2 - TRBV24-1 few TGTGCCACCAGTGACCCGGCCGGAGGCGGGGGCTACACCTTC CATSDPAGGGGYTF
TRBJ2-7 TRBD2 TRBV20-1 few TGCAGTGCTAGTCACATACTAGCGGGGGGACCCTACGAGCAGTACTTC CSASHILAGGPYEQYF
TRBJ2-2 TRBD1 TRBV7-9 few TGTGCCAGCAGCCTTTCGACAGGGGCCACCACTTTCACCGGGGAGCTGTTTTTT CASSLSTGATTFTGELFF
TRBJ1-5 - TRBV5-6 many TGTGCCAGCAGCTTGGGGGCCCACAGCGCTAATCAGCCCCAGCATTTT CASSLGAHSANQPQHF
TRBJ2-1 TRBD2 TRBV24-1 few TGTGCCACCAGTGATTTTGCGGGGGGACCCTTCATTGAGCAGTTCTTC CATSDFAGGPFIEQFF
TRBJ2-1 - TRBV6-2/TRBV6-3 - TGTGCCAGCAGTTACACAGCTGAGCAGTTCTTC CASSYTAEQFF
TRBJ1-2 - TRBV28 few TGTGCCAGCAGTTCTCCCAGGACTTCAGTTAACTATGGCTACACCTTC CASSSPRTSVNYGYTF
TRBJ1-4 - TRBV18 - TGTGCCAGCTCACCATCCTTGGGTGAAAAACTGTTTTTT CASSPSLGEKLFF
TRBJ1-1 - TRBV6-2/TRBV6-3 few TGTGCCAGCAGACCAAGCGCTTTCTTT CASRPSAFF
TRBJ1-3 - TRBV6-6 - TGTGCCAGCAGCTACCGCGCAGGAGGGGCTGGAAACACCATATATTTT CASSYRAGGAGNTIYF
TRBJ1-1 - TRBV7-2 few TGTGCCAGCACCATTCGGGGGAACACTGAAGCTTTCTTT CASTIRGNTEAFF
TRBJ2-7 TRBD1 TRBV6-7 few TGTGCCAGCAACCGGGACAGGGGTTCCTACGAGCAGTACTTC CASNRDRGSYEQYF
TRBJ2-6 - TRBV5-1 few TGCGCCAGCAGCTTGGCGGGTCTTGATTCTGGGGCCAACGTCCTGACTTTC CASSLAGLDSGANVLTF
TRBJ2-1 - TRBV12-3/TRBV12-4 few TGTGCCAGCAGTTTTCGGGCAGCACAGGGAACAAATGAGCAGTTCTTC CASSFRAAQGTNEQFF
TRBJ1-1 TRBD1 TRBV5-5 few TGTGCCAGCAGCTTGGCCGGACAGGGATACACTGAAGCTTTCTTT CASSLAGQGYTEAFF
TRBJ2-1 - TRBV5-5 many TGTGCCAGCAGCTTCAGGGCGGGTGAGCAGTTCTTC CASSFRAGEQFF
TRBJ1-4 - TRBV5-1 few TGCGCCAGCAGCTTGTTCGCAGGGCGAAATGAAAAACTGTTTTTT CASSLFAGRNEKLFF
TRBJ1-5 TRBD1 TRBV4-3 few TGCGCCAGCAGCCTGGACAGGGGTGGCAATCAGCCCCAGCATTTT CASSLDRGGNQPQHF
TRBJ2-6 TRBD1 TRBV6-1 - TGTGCCAGCAGTGAATTCTGGACAGGGCACATCTCCTCTGGGGCCAACGTCCTGACTTTC CASSEFWTGHISSGANVLTF